This T cell receptor (beta chain) was found in a study of blood T cell repertoires in COVID-19. Germline lookup yields CDR1 KGHDR and CDR2 SFDVKD. This CDR3 comprises 15 residues. Trimming took 5 bases from V and 4 from J; bases not matched to a gene: 4. Libraries were prepared by immunoSEQ multiplex PCR; TCRdb keeps only in-frame clonotypes and omits some of them. This sample has approximately 470,000 clones; approximately 90% occur once, and the top ten carry 0.65% to 0.9%. This chain uses TRBV24-1 with TRBJ2-2; 9 bases match TRBD1. Sequences were obtained from PBMCs or T cells enriched from blood (not recorded which). The receptor comes from a woman between 18 and 29 years old who had recovered from COVID-19. CDR3 DNA sequence: TGTGCCACCAGTGGGTCGACAGGGGGCACCGGGGAGCTGTTTTTT. It yields the protein CATSGSTGGTGELFF.